This entry concerns a single T cell receptor beta chain. Trimming took off 11 bases at V and 2 bases at J, with 16 bases between the two ends. This CDR3 region has 13 residues. Looked up from germline, CDR1 is SGHAT and CDR2 is FQNNGV. The data are from a study of blood T cells in healthy people across ages. Alongside a J-beta primer mix, a sample-barcoded 5' primer served in a second PCR lasting about 7 to 11 cycles. One entry per CDR3 protein results from TCRdb running MiXCR on the 5' RACE reads. The data hold approximately 2,000,000 distinct CDR3 sequences, with approximately 39% observed a single time.

This clonotype was obtained from a human donor in good health. V is TRBV11-2 and J is TRBJ2-7; D unresolved. The sequenced sample was blood. Written as DNA, the CDR3 is TGTGCCGGTAGCTTAGGTATCCCCTACGAGCAGTACTTC. This encodes CAGSLGIPYEQYF.